Sequencing of this TCR beta chain was carried out in a study of blood T cell repertoires in COVID-19. Overall study: COVID-19 samples, acute and convalescent, were from the United States, Italy and Spain. PBMCs, B-cell-depleted T cells, or T cells were the source of the cDNA or gDNA that made up the material.

Original methodology: Quantification of nucleated cells was approximated via reference gene primer amplification. Repertoires were generated with immunoSEQ multiplex PCR, while TCRdb's copy carries only in-frame clones and drops some. V, J and clone size reflect that table, while D and trimming were determined from the DNA. The profile shows roughly 150,000 clones, roughly 89% of them singletons. From germline, CDR1 is LNHDA and CDR2 SQIVND (reference sequence). Trimming removed 6 bases from V and 2 bases from J; junction bases left unmatched: 7. This CDR3 has 17 amino acids. The chain recombines TRBV19 with TRBJ2-3; 14 bases are a match to TRBD2. This receptor was identified in a human donor in a cohort sampled during active COVID-19. Material for sequencing was peripheral blood. In nucleotides, the CDR3 is TGTGCCAGTAGGGGTCGGACTAGCGGGAGGATCACAGATACGCAGTATTTT. Translated: CASRGRTSGRITDTQYF.